Below are 28 T cell receptor beta chains sequenced from a single sample in a study of CD8+CD57+ T cells in acquired aplastic anemia. Researchers used genomic DNA as the template to profile TCR beta VDJ and CDR3. Using its own MiXCR run on the reads, TCRdb lists one record per CDR3 protein. The sample records about 170,000 distinct CDR3 sequences, just under 45% being singletons. Sequencing was done on a sample of sorted CD4+, CD8+, or CD8+CD57+ T cells (not recorded which) from PBMCs. These TCRs come from a human donor in good health.

This clonotype came up a few times. This chain uses TRBV12-5 with TRBJ2-2; D unresolved. Germline CDR1 reads LGHNT; CDR2 reads FRNRAP. The CDR3 totals 14 residues. V was pared by 1 base and J by 4 bases, with 7 bases between. The CDR3 spells CASGLAGPTGELFF. The CDR3 region has the DNA TGTGCTAGTGGTTTGGCCGGGCCCACCGGGGAGCTGTTTTTT. The variable domain in full, completed from reference TRBV12-5 and TRBJ2-2, reads DARVTQTPRHKVTEMGQEVTMRCQPILGHNTVFWYRQTMMQGLELLAYFRNRAPLDDSGMPKDRFSAEMPDATLATLKIQPSEPRDSAVYFCASGLAGPTGELFFGEGSRLTVL.

This clonotype came up many times. This chain connects TRBV4-1 to TRBJ1-2; possibly TRBD1 for D (5 bases). V gave up 4 bases and J gave up 5 bases, with 17 bases separating them. The CDR3 covers 15 residues. Germline assignment: CDR1 MGHRA and CDR2 YSYEKL. As DNA, the CDR3 is TGCGCCAGCAGCCGCGTCGGGGGTATCGGGTATGGCTACACCTTC. This encodes CASSRVGGIGYGYTF.

V is TRBV19 and J is TRBJ2-7; D might be TRBD2 (5 bases). Germline V gene lookup returns CDR1 LNHDA and CDR2 SQIVND (reference sequence). CDR3 length equals 16 residues. Trimming removed 3 bases from V and 9 bases from J, with 24 bases in between. This CDR3 reads CASSISRVRDRAAQYF. CDR3 nucleotides: TGTGCCAGTAGTATTTCCCGGGTACGGGATAGGGCCGCGCAGTACTTC.

This clonotype was counted ten times or more. CDR3 protein: CASSSLGGEEQPQHF. CDR3 in DNA: TGTGCCAGCAGCTCTCTCGGGGGGGAAGAACAGCCCCAGCATTTT. The chain couples TRBV9 to TRBJ1-5, with TRBD1 as a possible D gene (5 bases). V was cut by 4 bases and J by 7 bases, with 18 bases left in between. This CDR3 spans 15 amino acids. The germline V gene encodes CDR1 SGDLS and CDR2 YYNGEE.

The genes are TRBV12-3 or TRBV12-4 and TRBJ2-1; 10 positions agree with TRBD2. Trimming removed 3 bases from V and 9 bases from J; junction bases left unmatched: 17. The CDR3 is made up of 18 amino acids. Here the CDR3 DNA reads TGTGCCAGCAGTTTTTACGAGGGGCCCAGCGGGGGGGCGGGTGAGCAGTTCTTC. Protein sequence: CASSFYEGPSGGAGEQFF.

V gene TRBV6-5 combines with J gene TRBJ2-5; 8 positions agree with TRBD2. The V gene's germline CDR1 is MNHEY and CDR2 SVGAGI. The CDR3 totals 16 residues. V dropped 0 bases and J dropped 5; count of bases not matched to a gene: 8. CDR3 nucleotides: TGTGCCAGCAGTTACTCGATATCAACTAGCGGTGAGACCCAGTACTTC. It encodes CASSYSISTSGETQYF.

The chain carries TRBV11-2 and TRBJ2-2; D is perhaps TRBD1 or TRBD2 (5 bases each). V was shortened by 5 bases and J by 4 bases, with 14 bases between the two germline ends. The CDR3 loop spans 15 amino acids. The germline CDR1 and CDR2 sequences are SGHAT and FQNNGV. This chain's CDR3 is CASSLRIGTTGELFF. The CDR3 DNA sequence: TGTGCCAGCAGCCTCCGGATCGGGACCACCGGGGAGCTGTTTTTT.

V and J are TRBV7-8 and TRBJ1-2; D gene unclear. This CDR3 has 13 residues. Between the trimmed V and J ends, which lost 2 bases and 6 bases, there was a span of 10 bases. The V gene's germline CDR1 is SGHVS and CDR2 FQNEAQ. For the CDR3, the DNA is TGTGCCAGCAGCTTAATTATACAGAATGGCTACACCTTC. As protein: CASSLIIQNGYTF.

Notes on this clonotype: This could be a read error, since a much larger clone is one nucleotide away. This sequence joins TRBV4-2 and TRBJ1-6; D unclear. CDR1 LGHNA and CDR2 YNFKEQ come from the germline V gene. CDR3 size: 19 residues. The CDR3 coding sequence is TGTGCCAGCAGAACCGAGCGGCGGGATTTGAGCTCCTGTAATTCACCCCTCCACTTT. The encoded protein is CASRTERRDLSSCNSPLHF.

The chain employs TRBV10-3 and TRBJ2-1; D may be TRBD2 (5 bases). The CDR3 is 13 residues long. Trimming removed 9 bases at V and 7 bases at J, with 16 bases between. From germline, CDR1 is ENHRY and CDR2 SYGVKD. CDR3 in amino acids: CAMSGTAENEQFF. The CDR3 DNA follows: TGTGCCATGAGCGGTACAGCGGAGAATGAGCAGTTCTTC.

This clonotype was seen at least ten times. The V and J genes are TRBV7-6 and TRBJ1-3; D gene uncertain. V was trimmed by 1 base and J by 3 bases, leaving 10 bases between them. Per the germline V gene, CDR1 is SGHVS and CDR2 is FNYEAQ. The CDR3 contains 15 residues. In DNA, the CDR3 is TGTGCCAGCAGCTTAGTGGAGGGAAATGGAAACACCATATATTTT. Protein: CASSLVEGNGNTIYF. Full variable domain (rest looked up from reference TRBV7-6 and TRBJ1-3): GAGVSQSPRYKVTKRGQDVALRCDPISGHVSLYWYRQALGQGPEFLTYFNYEAQQDKSGLPNDRFSAERPEGSISTLTIQRTEQRDSAMYRCASSLVEGNGNTIYFGEGSWLTVV.

This clonotype came up once. The chain has TRBV11-1 and TRBJ2-7, with 8 bases identical to TRBD1. The CDR3 runs to 15 residues. The V segment lost 3 bases and the J segment 1 base; nucleotides outside the gene matches: 5. The germline gives CDR1 SGHAT, CDR2 FQDESV (reference sequence). The CDR3 DNA reads as TGTGCCAGCAGCTTGGGACAGGCTGGTTCCTACGAGCAGTACTTC. It is translated as CASSLGQAGSYEQYF.

For this clonotype: An end of the junction does not agree with germline; a read error may underlie this. V usage is TRBV4-2 and J usage is TRBJ2-2, with 8 nucleotides matching TRBD2. The CDR3 runs 19 residues. CDR1 is LGHNA and CDR2 is YNFKEQ in the germline V gene. The CDR3: CASSQDRGGGKTNTGELLF. The CDR3 coding sequence is TGTGCCAGCAGCCAAGATAGGGGCGGGGGGAAAACGAACACCGGGGAGCTGCTTTTT.

The chain has TRBV10-3 and TRBJ2-2; 10 bases match TRBD2. Germline CDR1 is ENHRY and CDR2 is SYGVKD. CDR3 length: 16 residues. Trimming cost V 3 bases and J 4 bases; bases outside gene matches: 5. The CDR3 loop is CAISDPRTSGTGELFF. The CDR3 nucleotides are TGTGCCATCAGTGATCCTCGGACTAGCGGCACCGGGGAGCTGTTTTTT.

The table lists this clonotype with many counts. J is TRBJ2-5 and V is TRBV7-2; TRBD2 matches at 8 bases. Germline CDR1 is SGHTA and CDR2 is FQGNSA. This CDR3 comprises 16 residues. Unmatched junction bases numbered 8, after V lost 5 bases and J lost 0 bases. The CDR3: CASSLIGGGYQETQYF. The CDR3 region has the DNA TGTGCCAGCAGCCTAATAGGCGGGGGGTACCAAGAGACCCAGTACTTC.

This clonotype has at least ten counts. The chain joins TRBV4-1 to TRBJ2-1; 11 bases fit TRBD2. This CDR3 spans 16 amino acids. In germline, CDR1 is MGHRA, CDR2 YSYEKL. V lost 1 base to trimming and J lost 12 bases; unmatched junction nucleotides: 11. The CDR3 DNA follows: TGCGCCAGCAGCCAAGTGTTAGCTAGCGGGAGGACCGCGCAGTTCTTC. It specifies CASSQVLASGRTAQFF.

The chain links TRBV10-3 to TRBJ2-2; possibly TRBD2 for D (6 bases). In germline, CDR1 is ENHRY, CDR2 SYGVKD. The CDR3 totals 13 residues. V lost 8 bases and J lost 1, with 8 bases in between. The CDR3 sequence: CAIDGGNTGELFF. The CDR3 nucleotides are TGTGCCATCGACGGGGGGAACACCGGGGAGCTGTTTTTT.

This clonotype was observed at least ten times. This chain joins TRBV19 and TRBJ1-2; 8 positions match TRBD1. V shed 3 bases and J 4 bases; nucleotides not matched to a gene: 4. This CDR3 is 14 amino acids long. Per the germline V gene, CDR1 is LNHDA and CDR2 is SQIVND (reference sequence). This CDR3 is CASSITGGTYGYTF. Here the CDR3 DNA reads TGTGCCAGTAGTATTACAGGGGGGACCTATGGCTACACCTTC.

DNA for the CDR3: TGTGCCAGTAGTTTCGGGACTAGCGGGAGGTTTGAGCAGTTCTTC. Protein: CASSFGTSGRFEQFF. V gene TRBV19 combines with J gene TRBJ2-1; 15 nucleotides agree with TRBD2. The germline CDR1 and CDR2 sequences are LNHDA and SQIVND (reference sequence). The CDR3 extends over 15 amino acids. J lost 9 bases, V lost 5 bases, and 5 bases had no gene match.

The V call is TRBV24-1, the J call TRBJ1-2; 11 bases are a match to TRBD1. Germline V gene sequence: CDR1 KGHDR, CDR2 SFDVKD. With V trimmed by 4 bases and J by 8 bases, 5 bases remained unmatched. The CDR3 runs 14 residues. The CDR3 here is CATSDRDRGFGYTF. The CDR3 nucleotides read TGTGCCACCAGTGACCGGGACAGGGGGTTCGGCTACACCTTC.

The chain combines TRBV12-3 or TRBV12-4 with TRBJ2-3; TRBD2 matches at 9 bases. J gave up 2 bases and V 4 bases, and 16 bases lay outside the gene matches. CDR3 length equals 19 residues. CDR3 amino acids: CASSSGIRRGGRVTDTQYF. CDR3 coding DNA: TGTGCCAGCAGTTCCGGGATACGGCGGGGGGGCCGAGTCACAGATACGCAGTATTTT.

This clonotype occurred many times. The chain has TRBV7-2 and TRBJ1-5, with D maybe TRBD1 (5 bases). V lost 0 bases and J lost 3, with 15 bases in between. Germline CDR1 SGHTA, CDR2 FQGNSA. This CDR3 has 17 amino acids. The CDR3 DNA follows: TGTGCCAGCAGCTTAGCGGGAGACAGTTCTTTCAATCAGCCCCAGCATTTT. It encodes CASSLAGDSSFNQPQHF.

CDR3 in amino acids: CASSSPGAGPYEQYF. CDR3 coding DNA: TGTGCCAGCAGTTCCCCGGGGGCAGGCCCCTACGAGCAGTACTTC. The chain links TRBV28 to TRBJ2-7, with D perhaps being TRBD1 or TRBD2 (6 bases each). V was shortened by 4 bases and J by 2 bases, with 15 bases between the two germline ends. Per germline, CDR1 MDHEN and CDR2 SYDVKM. This CDR3 is built from 15 residues.

This clonotype has ten or more counts. This chain joins TRBV10-3 and TRBJ2-3; D is ambiguous. Trimming stripped 6 bases from V and 6 bases from J, with 7 bases between. The CDR3 runs 11 residues. Germline CDR1 is ENHRY and CDR2 is SYGVKD. CDR3 loop: CAISQRDTQYF. The CDR3 DNA is TGTGCCATCAGCCAACGCGATACGCAGTATTTT.

The chain is built from TRBV29-1 and TRBJ2-1, with 10 bases that match TRBD1. Germline CDR1 reads SQVTM; CDR2 reads ANQGSEA. The V gene end was trimmed by 4 bases and the J gene end by 2 bases; junction bases not matched to a gene: 5. The CDR3 is made up of 15 amino acids. CDR3 residues: CSVANGTGAYNEQFF. CDR3 nucleotides: TGCAGCGTTGCCAATGGGACAGGGGCCTACAATGAGCAGTTCTTC.

This clonotype was seen many times. V is TRBV9 and J is TRBJ2-1, with 7 positions matching TRBD1. CDR1 is SGDLS and CDR2 is YYNGEE in the germline V gene. The CDR3 totals 14 residues. After removal of 2 bases from V and 3 bases from J, the junction contained 2 bases not matched to a gene. The CDR3 DNA reads as TGTGCCAGCAGCGTCGGGACAGACTACAATGAGCAGTTCTTC. It codes for CASSVGTDYNEQFF.

The chain has TRBV7-8 and TRBJ2-5; TRBD2 matches at 11 bases. Germline V lookup: CDR1 SGHVS, CDR2 FQNEAQ. The J segment lost 1 base and the V segment lost 1 base, leaving 5 bases of the junction unmatched. This CDR3 has 17 residues. The CDR3, as DNA: TGTGCCAGCAGCTTAGGACTAGCGGGGAGATTCCAAGAGACCCAGTACTTC. As protein: CASSLGLAGRFQETQYF.

The rearrangement links TRBV18 to TRBJ2-7, with 8 bases lining up with TRBD2. J lost 5 bases, V lost 4 bases, and 13 bases had no gene match. Germline V gene sequence: CDR1 KGHSH, CDR2 LQKENI. This CDR3 has 16 amino acids. Here the CDR3 reads CASSLSRGGGRNEQYF. The CDR3 DNA reads as TGTGCCAGCTCACTCAGCCGGGGCGGGGGGCGAAACGAGCAGTACTTC.